These T cell receptor beta chains were read from a single sample in a study of Ad26.COV2.S vaccination and SARS-CoV-2 variants. Sequenced by immunoSEQ multiplex PCR; TCRdb stores in-frame clones only, minus some. The table has about 480,000 clones, approximately 90% seen once; the top ten hold roughly 12%. Sequencing was performed on peripheral blood, taken in a trial of Ad26.COV2.S vaccine versus placebo. All receptors derive from a person aged 18-65 years who received the Ad26.COV2.S COVID-19 vaccine or a placebo. Both conserved end residues are part of each CDR3. D genes are given only for firm matches. A clone size is listed for some rows: how often the clone was seen (once, few, many), or a class if it is expanded.

TRBV4-2	few	.	TRBJ2-4	16	CASSQESGMGGNIQYF	TGTGCCAGCAGCCAAGAATCCGGGATGGGGGGAAACATTCAGTACTTC
TRBV24-1	.	TRBD1	TRBJ2-1	14	CATSDRTGFYEQFF	TGTGCCACCAGTGACCGGACAGGGTTTTATGAGCAGTTCTTC
TRBV5-4	.	TRBD2	TRBJ2-1	15	CASSSPGLGRNEQFF	TGTGCCAGCAGCTCGCCGGGACTAGGGCGAAATGAGCAGTTCTTC
TRBV19	.	.	TRBJ2-1	17	CASSIDRSGPLYNEQFF	TGTGCCAGTAGTATAGATCGGTCGGGGCCCCTCTACAATGAGCAGTTCTTC
TRBV4-3	.	.	TRBJ2-6	18	CASSPGGTAKIGANVLTF	TGCGCCAGCAGCCCCGGTGGGACGGCTAAAATTGGGGCCAACGTCCTGACTTTC
TRBV21-1	.	.	TRBJ2-2	17	CASSKAAAGVNTGELFF	TGTGCCAGCAGCAAAGCGGCGGCAGGGGTTAACACCGGGGAGCTGTTTTTT
TRBV27	.	.	TRBJ2-7	17	CATPPLVVGQFTYEQYF	TGTGCCACCCCCCCCCTCGTTGTCGGACAGTTTACCTACGAGCAGTACTTC
TRBV24-1	.	.	TRBJ1-2	14	CATSSGQPSYGYTF	TGTGCCACCAGTTCTGGACAGCCTTCCTATGGCTACACCTTC
TRBV30	.	TRBD1	TRBJ1-2	16	CAWKGDRAEEDYGYTF	TGTGCCTGGAAGGGCGACAGGGCCGAAGAGGACTATGGCTACACCTTC
TRBV14	.	.	TRBJ2-1	14	CASSHADRLNEQFF	TGTGCCAGCAGCCACGCGGACAGACTCAATGAGCAGTTCTTC
TRBV19	.	.	TRBJ1-5	15	CASTSGGHSNQPQHF	TGTGCCAGTACCAGCGGGGGACATAGCAATCAGCCCCAGCATTTT
TRBV5-1	.	.	TRBJ1-1	14	CASSFEGTNTEAFF	TGCGCCAGCAGCTTTGAGGGGACGAACACTGAAGCTTTCTTT
TRBV7-6	.	TRBD2	TRBJ2-1	15	CASSGGLGGYNEQFF	TGTGCCAGCAGCGGGGGACTAGGCGGATACAATGAGCAGTTCTTC
TRBV5-4	few	TRBD2	TRBJ2-1	15	CASSAGLGLGNEQFF	TGTGCCAGCAGCGCGGGACTAGGGCTAGGGAATGAGCAGTTCTTC
TRBV5-1	.	.	TRBJ2-5	14	CASSTAGNRETQYF	TGCGCCAGCAGCACGGCCGGTAACCGGGAGACCCAGTACTTC
TRBV19	.	.	TRBJ2-7	13	CASSAGSNYEQYF	TGTGCCAGTAGCGCCGGGTCCAACTACGAGCAGTACTTC
TRBV3-1/TRBV3-2	once	.	TRBJ2-7	13	CASSRGSSYEQYF	TGTGCCAGCAGCCGTGGAAGCTCCTACGAGCAGTACTTC
TRBV4-1	.	TRBD2	TRBJ2-2	16	CASSQGSGRFDGELFF	TGCGCCAGCAGCCAAGGAAGCGGGAGGTTCGACGGGGAGCTGTTTTTT
TRBV7-9	few	.	TRBJ2-7	16	CASSQQAGNRAYEQYF	TGTGCCAGCAGCCAGCAGGCCGGGAACCGAGCCTACGAGCAGTACTTC
TRBV29-1	.	.	TRBJ1-2	15	CSVGNAHSMDYGYTF	TGCAGCGTTGGAAACGCACACTCCATGGACTATGGCTACACCTTC
TRBV6-5	.	.	TRBJ1-1	13	CASRYDLVTEAFF	TGTGCCAGCAGATACGATTTGGTCACTGAAGCTTTCTTT
TRBV28	.	TRBD2	TRBJ2-7	12	CASTGGVGEQYF	TGTGCCAGCACGGGGGGTGTGGGGGAGCAGTACTTC
TRBV7-2	.	TRBD1	TRBJ2-1	17	CASSQTTWDRVYNEQFF	TGTGCCAGCAGCCAAACGACCTGGGACAGGGTGTACAATGAGCAGTTCTTC
TRBV5-1	.	.	TRBJ1-1	13	CASSLVSNTEAFF	TGCGCCAGCAGCTTGGTATCGAACACTGAAGCTTTCTTT
TRBV6-5	.	TRBD1	TRBJ2-7	14	CASKPGTGVYEQYF	TGTGCCAGCAAACCCGGGACAGGGGTTTACGAGCAGTACTTC
TRBV27	.	.	TRBJ2-1	14	CASSFGGSYNEQFF	TGTGCCAGCAGTTTCGGGGGATCCTACAATGAGCAGTTCTTC
TRBV28	.	.	TRBJ1-5	14	CASSPGVVNQPQHF	TGTGCCAGCAGCCCCGGGGTGGTTAATCAGCCCCAGCATTTT
TRBV5-8	.	.	TRBJ1-5	13	CASSLNRDKPQHF	TGTGCCAGCAGCTTGAATCGGGACAAGCCCCAGCATTTT
TRBV30	.	.	TRBJ2-7	12	CACWTASYEQYF	TGTGCCTGCTGGACAGCCTCCTACGAGCAGTACTTC
TRBV19	.	TRBD1	TRBJ1-1	13	CASSITGGAEAFF	TGTGCCAGTAGTATAACAGGGGGCGCGGAAGCTTTCTTT
TRBV28	few	.	TRBJ2-1	22	CASSFEGSAFTSPSSSYNEQFF	TGTGCCAGCAGTTTTGAGGGGTCGGCTTTTACTTCTCCGTCGAGCTCCTACAATGAGCAGTTCTTC